These 20 T cell receptor beta chains were all obtained from the same sample, sequenced in a study of early T cells in non-severe SARS-CoV-2 infection. TCRdb redid the calling of the 5' RACE reads with MiXCR, one entry per CDR3 protein. The repertoire holds over 85,000 distinct CDR3 sequences, under 15% seen once, with 6% to 7.5% in the top ten. What was sequenced was whole blood. The receptors stem from an adult who was a healthcare worker with PCR-confirmed SARS-CoV-2 infection or an uninfected control (not recorded which).

This clonotype is a singleton in its sample. This may be a read error: a much more frequent sequence differs by one nucleotide. This chain links TRBV9 with TRBJ2-1; D gene ambiguous. The CDR3 is made up of 13 amino acids. Per the germline V gene, CDR1 is SGDLS and CDR2 is YYNGEE. V was clipped by 0 bases and J by 1 base, with 2 bases between them. The CDR3 nucleotides read TGTGCCAGCAGCGTAGAGTCCTACAATGAGCAGTTCTTC. Translating it yields CASSVESYNEQFF.

This clonotype was observed at least ten times. V gene TRBV7-9 combines with J gene TRBJ2-1; TRBD2 is a possible D gene (5 bases). Germline CDR1 reads SEHNR; CDR2 reads FQNEAQ (reference sequence). The V and J ends lost 3 bases and 9 bases respectively, with 6 bases between them. The CDR3 length is 11 residues. Here the CDR3 DNA reads TGTGCCAGCAGCTTTCGGGGTGAGCAGTTCTTC. This sequence encodes CASSFRGEQFF.

The CDR3 bases are TGTGCCAGCAGTTCGGGCGGAGGGGGACCCTCCTACAATGAGCAGTTCTTC. It translates to CASSSGGGGPSYNEQFF. The chain links TRBV28 to TRBJ2-1; D may match TRBD1 or TRBD2 (6 bases each). Per the germline V gene, CDR1 is MDHEN and CDR2 is SYDVKM. The ends were cut back, 4 bases at V and 0 bases at J, with 16 bases in the middle. The length of the CDR3 is 17 residues.

A word on this clonotype: This may come from a read error, since a much larger clone is one base off. This chain connects TRBV27 to TRBJ2-1; D ambiguous. Trimming took off 8 bases at V and 2 bases at J, with 13 bases between the two ends. The CDR3 consists of 14 residues. Germline lookup yields CDR1 MNHEY and CDR2 SMNVEV (reference sequence). The CDR3 here is CASHYWFTYNEQFF. The DNA of the CDR3 is TGTGCCAGCCATTACTGGTTCACCTACAATGAGCAGTTCTTC.

This clonotype was observed a few times. This chain joins TRBV7-8 and TRBJ1-2, with a weak D call TRBD1 (6 bases). Germline assignment: CDR1 SGHVS and CDR2 FQNEAQ. Trimming removed 3 bases from V and 4 bases from J, with 15 bases in between. CDR3 size: 15 residues. CDR3 nucleotides: TGTGCCAGCAGCTTCTTGACAGGATCTTCCTATGGCTACACCTTC. Its translation is CASSFLTGSSYGYTF. The entire variable domain, with the rest obtained from reference TRBV7-8 and TRBJ1-2, is as follows: GAGVSQSPRYKVAKRGQDVALRCDPISGHVSLFWYQQALGQGPEFLTYFQNEAQLDKSGLPSDRFFAERPEGSVSTLKIQRTQQEDSAVYLCASSFLTGSSYGYTFGSGTRLTVV.

The CDR3 DNA follows: TGCGCCAGCAGCCAAGAGGCGGGAGGGAGAACGCAGTATTTT. As protein: CASSQEAGGRTQYF. The chain uses TRBV4-1 and TRBJ2-3; TRBD2 agrees at 9 bases. The CDR3 covers 14 residues. CDR1 is MGHRA, CDR2 YSYEKL, per germline. V was clipped by 0 bases and J by 9 bases; unmatched bases: 4.

The chain has TRBV20-1 and TRBJ2-1; 7 positions agree with TRBD2. Germline trimming cut 6 bases from V and 4 bases from J; bases unmatched to any gene: 12. Looked up from germline, CDR1 is DFQATT and CDR2 is SNEGSKA (reference sequence). CDR3 length: 15 amino acids. In DNA form, the CDR3 reads TGCAGTGCCGACCCGCGCGCTAGCGGATACAATGAGCAGTTCTTC. It is translated as CSADPRASGYNEQFF.

This clonotype has just a few counts. The CDR3 here is CASSGFGDFYQPQHF. CDR3 in DNA: TGTGCCAGCAGTGGGTTCGGGGATTTTTATCAGCCCCAGCATTTT. This sequence joins TRBV2 and TRBJ1-5; no definite D call. CDR3 size: 15 residues. Germline CDR1 SNHLY, CDR2 FYNNEI. V lost 4 bases and J 5 bases, leaving 15 bases between the germline ends.

At least ten counts were recorded for this clonotype. This chain links TRBV5-1 with TRBJ2-1; the D is unclear. Germline values: CDR1 SGHRS, CDR2 YFSETQ. The CDR3 contains 13 residues. The V gene lost 3 bases and the J gene lost 8 bases, with 12 bases spanning the gap. CDR3 region: CASSSPSGDEQFF. In DNA, the CDR3 is TGCGCCAGCAGCTCACCGTCTGGGGATGAGCAGTTCTTC.

This clonotype was counted between two and nine times. V usage is TRBV7-8 and J usage is TRBJ2-7; 7 nucleotides align to TRBD1. The germline V gene has CDR1 SGHVS and CDR2 FQNEAQ. The CDR3 has 17 residues. V shed 5 bases, J shed 5 bases, and the junction held 18 bases outside the gene matches. The CDR3 loop is CASSLGTAIFLRHEQYF. CDR3 bases: TGTGCCAGCAGCCTAGGGACAGCCATCTTTCTCCGGCACGAGCAGTACTTC. The full variable domain, its missing parts supplied by reference TRBV7-8 and TRBJ2-7, is GAGVSQSPRYKVAKRGQDVALRCDPISGHVSLFWYQQALGQGPEFLTYFQNEAQLDKSGLPSDRFFAERPEGSVSTLKIQRTQQEDSAVYLCASSLGTAIFLRHEQYFGPGTRLTVT.

This clonotype has more than one count but fewer than ten. The rearrangement links TRBV20-1 to TRBJ2-1, with 12 bases fitting TRBD2. This CDR3 has 18 amino acids. Germline V gene data show CDR1 as DFQATT and CDR2 as SNEGSKA (reference sequence). Unmatched junction bases numbered 11, after V lost 3 bases and J lost 2 bases. The CDR3 DNA is TGCAGTGCTAGGGACCATACTAGCGGGAGGCCCGCCTACAATGAGCAGTTCTTC. Translation: CSARDHTSGRPAYNEQFF.

The table lists this clonotype with a few counts. The rearrangement uses TRBV20-1 and TRBJ2-3; perhaps TRBD1 as D (7 bases). The CDR3 has 15 residues. The V end lost 2 bases, the J end lost 4 bases, and 16 bases lay between the germline ends. Germline V gene data show CDR1 as DFQATT and CDR2 as SNEGSKA (reference sequence). The CDR3 DNA follows: TGCAGTGCTAGAAAGGGGGCGGGACCCTCAGATACGCAGTATTTT. This sequence encodes CSARKGAGPSDTQYF.

There are a few counts of this clonotype. V gene TRBV7-9 combines with J gene TRBJ2-3; 9 bases match TRBD2. V lost 11 bases and J lost 7; bases outside the gene matches: 10. Germline CDR1 is SEHNR and CDR2 is FQNEAQ (reference sequence). This CDR3 contains 13 residues. CDR3 DNA: TGTGCCGGCCTAGCGGGAAGAGGAAATACGCAGTATTTT. Protein: CAGLAGRGNTQYF.

There are many counts of this clonotype. This chain links TRBV28 with TRBJ1-1; TRBD1 agrees at 9 bases. CDR1 is MDHEN and CDR2 is SYDVKM in the germline V gene. Unmatched junction bases numbered 5, after V lost 5 bases and J lost 4 bases. The CDR3 has 14 residues. CDR3 bases: TGTGCCAGCAGTCTTGACAGGGGGACCACTGAAGCTTTCTTT. Translating gives CASSLDRGTTEAFF.

V and J are TRBV28 and TRBJ2-1; 7 positions match TRBD1. V was clipped by 3 bases and J by 15 bases; unmatched bases: 5. CDR1 is MDHEN, CDR2 SYDVKM, per germline. The CDR3 loop spans 11 amino acids. For the CDR3, the DNA is TGTGCCAGCAGTTTGAGGGGGCCGGTGTTCTTC. Protein product: CASSLRGPVFF.

This clonotype was recorded at least ten times. The chain has TRBV10-3 and TRBJ2-5, with a weak D call TRBD2 (5 bases). The CDR3 consists of 15 residues. CDR1 is ENHRY and CDR2 is SYGVKD in the germline V gene. The germline V and J ends were trimmed by 2 bases and 0 bases, with 10 bases remaining between them. The CDR3 DNA follows: TGTGCCATCAGTGAGATTTTCGGGGACCAAGAGACCCAGTACTTC. Its translation is CAISEIFGDQETQYF.

This clonotype has a handful of counts. This CDR3 is CASSSPSGTPQETQYF. CDR3 sequence (DNA): TGTGCCAGTAGTTCCCCCTCCGGGACACCTCAAGAGACCCAGTACTTC. The chain employs TRBV19 and TRBJ2-5, with TRBD1 as a possible D gene (6 bases). CDR1 is LNHDA, CDR2 SQIVND, per germline (reference sequence). The CDR3 sequence is 16 residues long. Trimming took off 5 bases at V and 2 bases at J, with 18 bases between the two ends.

The chain employs TRBV6-5 and TRBJ1-4; D perhaps matches TRBD1 (5 bases). Trimming took 6 bases from V and 4 from J, leaving 15 bases between them. This CDR3 is 15 amino acids long. Germline CDR1 MNHEY, CDR2 SVGAGI. As DNA, the CDR3 is TGTGCCAGCAGCCAAACCGGGACGGTTAATGAAAAACTGTTTTTT. The encoded protein is CASSQTGTVNEKLFF.

The gene calls are TRBV28 and TRBJ1-4; D is ambiguous. The CDR3 extends over 12 amino acids. With 5 bases removed from V and 8 bases from J, the gap between germline ends came to 9 bases. The germline CDR1 and CDR2 sequences are MDHEN and SYDVKM. As DNA, the CDR3 is TGTGCCAGCAGTCCTAATTACGAAAAACTGTTTTTT. This gives the protein CASSPNYEKLFF.

This clonotype was counted between two and nine times. CDR3 amino acids: CASSQQEDYEQYF. The CDR3 DNA reads TGCGCCAGCAGCCAGCAGGAAGACTACGAGCAGTACTTC. V usage is TRBV4-1 and J usage is TRBJ2-7; D is unresolved. V lost 3 bases and J 3 bases, leaving 9 bases between the germline ends. Germline V gene data show CDR1 as MGHRA and CDR2 as YSYEKL. The CDR3 runs to 13 residues.